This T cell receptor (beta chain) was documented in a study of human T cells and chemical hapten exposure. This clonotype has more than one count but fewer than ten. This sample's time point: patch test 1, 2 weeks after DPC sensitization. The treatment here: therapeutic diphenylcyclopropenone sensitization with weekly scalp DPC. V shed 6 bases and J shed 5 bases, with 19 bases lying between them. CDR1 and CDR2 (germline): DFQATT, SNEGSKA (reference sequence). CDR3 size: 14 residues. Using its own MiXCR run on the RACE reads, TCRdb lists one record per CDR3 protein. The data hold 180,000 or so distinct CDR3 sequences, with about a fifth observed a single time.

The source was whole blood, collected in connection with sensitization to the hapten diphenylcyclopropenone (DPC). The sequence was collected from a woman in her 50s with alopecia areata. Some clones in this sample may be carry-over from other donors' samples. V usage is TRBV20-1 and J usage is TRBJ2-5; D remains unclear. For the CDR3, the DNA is TGCAGTGCCCTTGTTTCGGGCGGCGCTGAGACCCAGTACTTC. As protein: CSALVSGGAETQYF.